The 28 T cell receptor beta chains below all came from one sample that was sequenced in a study of vaccination and CD4 T cells after COVID-19. Treatment of the sample: approximately nine-day PBMC culture with coronavirus spike peptide pools or control peptides (ViraFEST assay). Once obtained from cultured CD4+ T cells, the DNA was sequenced using the Oncomine TCR Beta short-read assay. MiXCR, run by TCRdb on the PCR reads, gives a single entry per CDR3 protein. Among some 14,000 distinct CDR3 sequences listed, roughly 53% were seen once. No antigens are known for them. The sequences come from CD4+ T cells from blood, cultured in vitro, collected before SARS-CoV-2 vaccination. All receptors derive from a human donor who had recovered from COVID-19.

The chain is built from TRBV20-1 and TRBJ2-3; 9 bases map to TRBD2. CDR1 DFQATT and CDR2 SNEGSKA come from the germline V gene (reference sequence). This CDR3 is 17 amino acids long. V lost 7 bases, J lost 1 base, and 15 bases stayed unmatched. The CDR3 spells CSGPSGVLGGGTDTQYF. CDR3 in DNA: TGCAGTGGCCCTAGCGGGGTCCTGGGGGGGGGCACAGATACGCAGTATTTT.

This chain connects TRBV4-1 to TRBJ2-1, with D perhaps matching TRBD1 (6 bases). Trimming took 3 bases from V and 0 from J, leaving 9 bases between them. The CDR3 has 15 residues. Germline V lookup: CDR1 MGHRA, CDR2 YSYEKL. CDR3 amino acids: CASSHGTISYNEQFF. The CDR3 bases are TGCGCCAGCAGCCATGGGACAATCTCCTACAATGAGCAGTTCTTC.

The rearrangement joins TRBV19 to TRBJ2-7; 12 positions agree with TRBD2. This CDR3 comprises 15 residues. Germline CDR1 LNHDA, CDR2 SQIVND (reference sequence). With 5 bases clipped from V and 5 bases from J, the junction kept 7 bases outside the gene matches. This CDR3 is CASSFRLAGVDEQYF. CDR3 bases: TGTGCCAGTAGTTTCCGACTAGCGGGAGTCGACGAGCAGTACTTC. The full variable domain, with the rest looked up from reference TRBV19 and TRBJ2-7, is DGGITQSPKYLFRKEGQNVTLSCEQNLNHDAMYWYRQDPGQGLRLIYYSQIVNDFQKGDIAEGYSVSREKKESFPLTVTSAQKNPTAFYLCASSFRLAGVDEQYFGPGTRLTVT.

J is TRBJ1-5 and V is TRBV6-1, with D unclear. The ends were cut back, 4 bases at V and 4 bases at J, with 8 bases in the middle. Germline CDR1 MNHNS, CDR2 SASEGT. The CDR3 is 13 amino acids. The CDR3, as DNA: TGTGCCAGCAGTGCGCTGAGAAATCAGCCCCAGCATTTT. Translation: CASSALRNQPQHF.

V usage is TRBV7-9 and J usage is TRBJ1-1; a possible D gene is TRBD1 (6 bases). Germline values: CDR1 SEHNR, CDR2 FQNEAQ (reference sequence). The CDR3 covers 17 residues. V was shortened by 4 bases and J by 0 bases, with 18 bases between the two germline ends. The CDR3 sequence is CASSSGSGTNMNTEAFF. The CDR3, as DNA: TGTGCCAGCAGCTCCGGTTCCGGGACAAATATGAACACTGAAGCTTTCTTT.

The sample holds a few counts of this clonotype. The chain has TRBV4-1 and TRBJ2-7; D might be TRBD1 (5 bases). The V gene lost 0 bases and the J gene lost 1 base, with 10 bases spanning the gap. Germline values: CDR1 MGHRA, CDR2 YSYEKL. The CDR3 is 15 amino acids. The CDR3 region is CASSQDRTTSYEQYF. In nucleotides, the CDR3 is TGCGCCAGCAGCCAAGATCGGACAACTTCCTACGAGCAGTACTTC.

V is TRBV4-3 and J is TRBJ2-7; D perhaps matches TRBD2 (5 bases). Trimming took 3 bases from V and 2 from J, leaving 11 bases between them. CDR3 length: 14 amino acids. Germline assignment: CDR1 LGHNA and CDR2 YSLEER. In DNA, the CDR3 is TGCGCCAGCAGCCAGGAATGGACTCCCTACGAGCAGTACTTC. Translation gives CASSQEWTPYEQYF.

V and J are TRBV14 and TRBJ2-3, with 11 bases that match TRBD2. Unmatched junction bases numbered 3, after V lost 4 bases and J lost 0 bases. CDR3 length equals 16 residues. Germline lookup yields CDR1 SGHDN and CDR2 FVKESK. The CDR3 loop is CASSLRLAGSTDTQYF. CDR3 in DNA: TGTGCCAGCAGCCTGCGACTAGCGGGGAGCACAGATACGCAGTATTTT.

The J gene is TRBJ2-2, the V gene TRBV9, with D perhaps TRBD1 (5 bases). The CDR3 runs to 13 residues. The V gene's germline CDR1 is SGDLS and CDR2 YYNGEE. Trimming removed 4 bases from V and 7 bases from J, with 11 bases in between. CDR3 region: CASSPQARGELFF. CDR3 bases: TGTGCCAGCAGCCCACAGGCGCGCGGGGAGCTGTTTTTT.

The rearrangement links TRBV27 to TRBJ2-3; 7 bases match TRBD1. With V trimmed by 5 bases and J by 0 bases, 2 bases remained unmatched. The CDR3 extends over 14 amino acids. The V gene's germline CDR1 is MNHEY and CDR2 SMNVEV (reference sequence). The DNA for the CDR3 is TGTGCCAGCAGTCGACAGGGTAGCACAGATACGCAGTATTTT. Its translation is CASSRQGSTDTQYF.

About this clonotype: Since the CDR3 does not end with the conserved phenylalanine or tryptophan, this likely comes from a read error. This chain uses TRBV4-2 with TRBJ2-5; the match to TRBD1 covers 7 bases. Losses at the gene ends were 0 bases for V and 4 bases for J; bases not matched to a gene: 5. The CDR3 runs 15 residues. Germline V gives CDR1 LGHNA, CDR2 YNFKEQ. The CDR3 nucleotides are TGTGCCAGCAGCCAAGAACAGGGGTGGACAGAGACCCAGTACTTA. This codes for CASSQEQGWTETQYL.

As DNA, the CDR3 is TGTGCCAGCAGCTTAGAACAGGGGGGGGGCTACGAGCAGTACTTC. Encoded protein: CASSLEQGGGYEQYF. The V call is TRBV11-2, the J call TRBJ2-7; D possibly corresponds to TRBD1 (8 bases). This CDR3 has 15 residues. Trimming cost V 0 bases and J 3 bases, with 12 bases left between them. CDR1 is SGHAT, CDR2 FQNNGV, per germline. Filled out from reference TRBV11-2 and TRBJ2-7, the complete variable domain reads EAGVAQSPRYKIIEKRQSVAFWCNPISGHATLYWYQQILGQGPKLLIQFQNNGVVDDSQLPKDRFSAERLKGVDSTLKIQPAKLEDSAVYLCASSLEQGGGYEQYFGPGTRLTVT.

This clonotype came up once. V is TRBV6-5 and J is TRBJ2-5, with 14 bases matching TRBD2. The V gene end was trimmed by 2 bases and the J gene end by 5 bases; junction bases not matched to a gene: 10. CDR1 MNHEY and CDR2 SVGAGI come from the germline V gene. The CDR3 spans 18 residues. The CDR3 DNA is TGTGCCAGCAGTTACAACCCCGAGACTAGCGGGAGGGGGGAGACCCAGTACTTC. Translation: CASSYNPETSGRGETQYF.

J is TRBJ2-7 and V is TRBV20-1; D possibly corresponds to TRBD1 (6 bases). The CDR3 length is 14 residues. Deletions cut 2 bases from V and 2 bases from J, with 13 bases between. Germline V gene data show CDR1 as DFQATT and CDR2 as SNEGSKA (reference sequence). CDR3 DNA: TGCAGTGCTAGACCTTCTTGGACAGCCTACGAGCAGTACTTC. This sequence encodes CSARPSWTAYEQYF.

The chain uses TRBV29-1 and TRBJ2-7; D remains unclear. The ends were cut back, 5 bases at V and 2 bases at J, with 16 bases in the middle. The CDR3 is 14 residues long. The germline gives CDR1 SQVTM, CDR2 ANQGSEA. The CDR3 DNA reads as TGCAGCGTTCTGAAACGCGACAAAACCTACGAGCAGTACTTC. This codes for CSVLKRDKTYEQYF.

This rearrangement joins TRBV4-1 to TRBJ2-4; 8 bases match TRBD2. Germline trimming cut 1 base from V and 3 bases from J; bases unmatched to any gene: 5. Per germline, CDR1 MGHRA and CDR2 YSYEKL. This CDR3 spans 16 amino acids. The CDR3 region has the DNA TGCGCCAGCAGCCAAGTGTCGGGGGGGGACAAAAACATTCAGTACTTC. Translation gives CASSQVSGGDKNIQYF.

The chain combines TRBV20-1 with TRBJ2-7; perhaps TRBD1 as D (7 bases). Between the trimmed V and J ends, which lost 2 bases and 3 bases, there was a span of 17 bases. Germline V gives CDR1 DFQATT, CDR2 SNEGSKA (reference sequence). The CDR3 extends over 15 amino acids. The CDR3 spells CSARSSAGQLYEQYF. The CDR3 DNA reads TGCAGTGCTAGATCATCTGCGGGACAGCTCTACGAGCAGTACTTC.

This clonotype was counted a few times. CDR3 protein: CSAEVRDRGGNTIYF. The CDR3 bases are TGCAGTGCTGAAGTCCGGGACAGGGGTGGAAACACCATATATTTT. The V and J genes are TRBV20-1 and TRBJ1-3, with TRBD1 matching over 10 bases. V lost 5 bases to trimming and J lost 3 bases; unmatched junction nucleotides: 7. The CDR3 extends over 15 amino acids. CDR1 is DFQATT, CDR2 SNEGSKA, per germline (reference sequence).

This chain links TRBV12-3 or TRBV12-4 with TRBJ1-2, with D perhaps matching TRBD1 (6 bases). V lost 5 bases to trimming and J lost 7 bases, with 20 bases between them. The CDR3 sequence is 15 residues long. The chain's CDR3 is CASSMTGSPSRGYTF. The CDR3 DNA follows: TGTGCCAGCAGTATGACAGGCAGCCCCTCCCGTGGCTACACCTTC.

This sequence joins TRBV20-1 and TRBJ2-1; 9 positions match TRBD2. CDR3 size: 16 residues. V shed 5 bases and J 7 bases; nucleotides not matched to a gene: 15. Germline CDR1 DFQATT, CDR2 SNEGSKA (reference sequence). CDR3 DNA: TGCAGTGCTTTGACTAGCGGAGGGGGGCTGTGGAATGAGCAGTTCTTC. Its protein is CSALTSGGGLWNEQFF.

The rearrangement links TRBV20-1 to TRBJ1-5; D gene ambiguous. With 3 bases removed from V and 5 bases from J, the gap between germline ends came to 8 bases. CDR3 length: 12 residues. The germline gives CDR1 DFQATT, CDR2 SNEGSKA (reference sequence). CDR3 nucleotide sequence: TGCAGTGCTAGCCGGGTCGATCAGCCCCAGCATTTT. It codes for CSASRVDQPQHF.

This clonotype has only a few counts. This chain connects TRBV20-1 to TRBJ2-5; D gene ambiguous. V was shortened by 0 bases and J by 2 bases, with 10 bases between the two germline ends. This CDR3 is built from 14 residues. Germline CDR1 reads DFQATT; CDR2 reads SNEGSKA (reference sequence). The CDR3 protein is CSARDEFRQETQYF. CDR3 coding DNA: TGCAGTGCTAGAGATGAGTTTAGGCAAGAGACCCAGTACTTC.

The DNA of the CDR3 is TGTGCCAGCAGCTTAGCGCTAGGAGAGGAAAAGAGTAAGTTCTTC. Its protein product is CASSLALGEEKSKFF. This rearrangement joins TRBV7-8 to TRBJ2-1; no definite D call. The V and J ends lost 0 bases and 14 bases respectively, with 20 bases between them. This CDR3 spans 15 amino acids. In germline, CDR1 is SGHVS, CDR2 FQNEAQ. Complete variable domain (other parts from reference TRBV7-8 and TRBJ2-1): GAGVSQSPRYKVAKRGQDVALRCDPISGHVSLFWYQQALGQGPEFLTYFQNEAQLDKSGLPSDRFFAERPEGSVSTLKIQRTQQEDSAVYLCASSLALGEEKSKFFGPGTRLTVL.

The rearrangement uses TRBV20-1 and TRBJ2-3; 7 bases line up with TRBD2. V was clipped by 3 bases and J by 3 bases; unmatched bases: 9. The CDR3 loop spans 15 amino acids. Germline V gene data show CDR1 as DFQATT and CDR2 as SNEGSKA (reference sequence). This CDR3 is CSASLSGTKTDTQYF. Here the CDR3 DNA reads TGCAGTGCTAGTCTCTCCGGGACTAAAACAGATACGCAGTATTTT.

This clonotype has more than one count but fewer than ten. The chain joins TRBV7-2 to TRBJ1-5; 7 bases map to TRBD1. CDR3 length: 17 residues. V lost 2 bases, J lost 3 bases, and 10 bases stayed unmatched. Germline V gene sequence: CDR1 SGHTA, CDR2 FQGNSA. In nucleotides, the CDR3 is TGTGCCAGCAGCTTACCCCAGACAGGACAGGCCAATCAGCCCCAGCATTTT. It codes for CASSLPQTGQANQPQHF.

V is TRBV5-1 and J is TRBJ1-1; 10 nucleotides agree with TRBD1. The germline gives CDR1 SGHRS, CDR2 YFSETQ. The CDR3 spans 15 residues. The junction had 6 bases not matched to a gene; V was cut back by 4 bases and J by 3 bases. Here the CDR3 DNA reads TGCGCCAGCAGCCGGACAGGGGGGATAGACACTGAAGCTTTCTTT. Translated: CASSRTGGIDTEAFF. Full variable domain (missing parts from reference TRBV5-1 and TRBJ1-1): KAGVTQTPRYLIKTRGQQVTLSCSPISGHRSVSWYQQTPGQGLQFLFEYFSETQRNKGNFPGRFSGRQFSNSRSEMNVSTLELGDSALYLCASSRTGGIDTEAFFGQGTRLTVV.

This sequence joins TRBV7-6 and TRBJ2-2; a possible D gene is TRBD2 (6 bases). V lost 7 bases and J 4 bases, leaving 16 bases between the germline ends. Germline V lookup: CDR1 SGHVS, CDR2 FNYEAQ. This CDR3 contains 15 residues. The DNA for the CDR3 is TGTGCCAGCAACCCCCTAGGGGAGGCCACCGGGGAGCTGTTTTTT. Its protein is CASNPLGEATGELFF.

As for this clonotype: This CDR3 fails to terminate in the conserved phenylalanine or tryptophan, so it likely reflects a read error. The genes are TRBV30 and TRBJ1-5; D not resolved. CDR1 and CDR2 from the germline V gene are GTSNPN and SVGIG (reference sequence). The ends were cut back, 3 bases at V and 0 bases at J, with 6 bases in the middle. The CDR3 runs 13 residues. CDR3 residues: CAWSDDSNQPQHL. CDR3 nucleotide sequence: TGTGCCTGGAGCGACGATAGCAATCAGCCCCAGCATCTT.